These 26 T cell receptor beta chains share one sample of origin, sequenced in a study of T cells after yellow fever vaccination. TCRdb independently ran MiXCR on the 5' RACE reads; one entry per CDR3 protein. This sample yields fewer than 450,000 distinct CDR3 sequences, of which under 5% are seen a single time; more than 20% belongs to the top ten. Sample: PBMCs, taken 5 days after the yellow fever booster vaccination. Receptors originate from a man between 18 and 35 years old who received the YFV17D yellow fever vaccine.

V gene TRBV7-9 combines with J gene TRBJ1-1, with D uncertain. The V and J ends lost 2 bases and 1 base respectively, with 11 bases between them. This CDR3 has 15 amino acids. The germline V gene encodes CDR1 SEHNR and CDR2 FQNEAQ (reference sequence). CDR3 loop: CASSLRSVQNTEAFF. DNA of the CDR3: TGTGCCAGCAGCTTACGGTCAGTCCAGAACACTGAAGCTTTCTTT.

This clonotype was found a few times. This chain joins TRBV24-1 and TRBJ2-5; D ambiguous. Trimming pared 1 base from V and 4 bases from J, leaving 6 bases between. CDR1 KGHDR and CDR2 SFDVKD come from the germline V gene. This CDR3 spans 13 amino acids. In nucleotides, the CDR3 is TGTGCCACCAGTGATTTCAAAGGAGAGACCCAGTACTTC. It codes for CATSDFKGETQYF.

The chain uses TRBV20-1 and TRBJ1-6; 7 bases map to TRBD1. The germline V gene has CDR1 DFQATT and CDR2 SNEGSKA (reference sequence). The CDR3 loop spans 15 amino acids. V shed 6 bases, J shed 9 bases, and the junction held 14 bases outside the gene matches. CDR3 bases: TGCAGTGCCCCGACAGGGTTAATGTTCGGTTCACCCCTCCACTTT. It specifies CSAPTGLMFGSPLHF.

This clonotype was recorded many times. The rearrangement uses TRBV2 and TRBJ2-3; maybe TRBD2 (7 bases). Per the germline V gene, CDR1 is SNHLY and CDR2 is FYNNEI. The CDR3 has 12 amino acids. V lost 8 bases and J 9 bases, leaving 15 bases between the germline ends. CDR3 loop: CASGVGGQTQYF. In DNA form, the CDR3 reads TGTGCCAGCGGGGTGGGGGGGCAAACGCAGTATTTT.

This clonotype was counted only a few times. The chain uses TRBV9 and TRBJ1-3; no reliable D call. V was shortened by 0 bases and J by 0 bases, with 4 bases between the two germline ends. This CDR3 comprises 14 residues. Germline V CDR1 and CDR2: SGDLS, YYNGEE. The CDR3 loop reads CASSVAYSGNTIYF. The DNA of the CDR3 is TGTGCCAGCAGCGTAGCGTACTCTGGAAACACCATATATTTT.

This clonotype came up many times. The rearrangement links TRBV5-5 to TRBJ2-7; possible D gene TRBD2, 5 bases. CDR3 length: 12 amino acids. Germline V gene lookup returns CDR1 SGHKS and CDR2 YYEKEE (reference sequence). The CDR3 bases are TGTGCCAGCAGCTTGTTGGGAGATCTTGAGAACGTC. Amino acid sequence: CASSLLGDLENV.

The CDR3 nucleotides read TGTGCCAGCAGCACCCTGAGGGGCTCACAAGAGACCCAGTACTTC. Translating gives CASSTLRGSQETQYF. V and J are TRBV5-6 and TRBJ2-5, with D perhaps given as TRBD1 or TRBD2 (5 bases each). The CDR3 runs to 15 residues. V lost 4 bases and J lost 2, with 15 bases in between. The germline gives CDR1 SGHDT, CDR2 YYEEEE.

This clonotype has more than one count but fewer than ten. The chain couples TRBV21-1 to TRBJ2-1; the D call in the table, TRBD1, was not verified against the DNA. TRBV21-1 is noted as a pseudogene. The CDR3 has 14 amino acids. CDR3 DNA sequence: TGTGCCAGCAGGCGGACAGGGTCCCACAATGAGCAGTTCTTC. Translating gives CASRRTGSHNEQFF.

V and J are TRBV5-6 and TRBJ1-1, with D uncertain. Germline V gene lookup returns CDR1 SGHDT and CDR2 YYEEEE. This CDR3 has 15 amino acids. V gave up 3 bases and J gave up 0 bases, with 12 bases separating them. The CDR3: CASSSTATMNTEAFF. CDR3 in DNA: TGTGCCAGCAGCTCCACCGCGACCATGAACACTGAAGCTTTCTTT.

This clonotype was detected a few times. The CDR3 bases are TGCAGTGCTAGCGGGGGGCATGGAAATGAGCAGTTCTTC. Its protein product is CSASGGHGNEQFF. The chain uses TRBV20-1 and TRBJ2-1; a possible D gene is TRBD2 (7 bases). CDR3 length: 13 amino acids. V was clipped by 3 bases and J by 7 bases, with 13 bases between them. CDR1 and CDR2 (germline): DFQATT, SNEGSKA (reference sequence).

The sample holds many counts of this clonotype. The chain couples TRBV20-1 to TRBJ2-1; D assignment may be TRBD1 or TRBD2 (5 bases each). Germline V gene lookup returns CDR1 DFQATT and CDR2 SNEGSKA (reference sequence). This CDR3 comprises 12 residues. V was trimmed by 6 bases and J by 7 bases, leaving 13 bases between them. CDR3 sequence reads: CSARGAGNEQFF. The CDR3 region has the DNA TGCAGTGCACGAGGGGCCGGGAATGAGCAGTTCTTC.

The sample holds a few counts of this clonotype. The chain recombines TRBV5-4 with TRBJ2-7, with TRBD1 identical over 7 bases. Germline values: CDR1 SGHNT, CDR2 YYREEE (reference sequence). V dropped 2 bases and J dropped 7; count of bases not matched to a gene: 6. This CDR3 comprises 13 residues. The DNA of the CDR3 is TGTGCCAGCAGCTTTACAGGGGTGGGAGAGCAGTACTTC. Encoded protein: CASSFTGVGEQYF.

The genes are TRBV28 and TRBJ2-7, with a weak D call TRBD1 (5 bases). The CDR3 has 13 residues. Germline V gene lookup returns CDR1 MDHEN and CDR2 SYDVKM. Trimming took 6 bases from V and 4 from J, leaving 13 bases between them. CDR3 amino acids: CASRINQGYEQYV. The CDR3 DNA sequence: TGTGCCAGCAGAATAAATCAGGGATACGAGCAGTACGTC.

This clonotype was seen ten or more times. The rearrangement links TRBV7-8 to TRBJ1-1; D unresolved. Germline-derived CDR1 and CDR2 are SGHVS and FQNEAQ. V lost 3 bases to trimming and J lost 0 bases, with 8 bases between them. The CDR3 length is 14 residues. DNA of the CDR3: TGTGCCAGCAGCTTCAGTGGGATGAACACTGAAGCTTTCTTT. The encoded protein is CASSFSGMNTEAFF.

This clonotype was picked up a small number of times. This chain links TRBV20-1 with TRBJ2-3, with 7 bases identical to TRBD2. CDR1 DFQATT and CDR2 SNEGSKA come from the germline V gene (reference sequence). V was pared by 3 bases and J by 2 bases, with 2 bases of the junction left unmatched. The CDR3 consists of 13 residues. The CDR3, as DNA: TGCAGTGCTAGGCGGGGGAACACAGATACGCAGTATTTT. Its protein product is CSARRGNTDTQYF.

This clonotype came up many times. The chain links TRBV6-2 or TRBV6-3 to TRBJ2-3, with 7 bases fitting TRBD2. The CDR3 is 14 residues long. Germline trimming cut 4 bases from V and 6 bases from J; bases unmatched to any gene: 7. From germline, CDR1 is MNHEY and CDR2 SVGEGT. The CDR3 loop reads CASSWSGEGDTQYF. Written as DNA, the CDR3 is TGTGCCAGCAGTTGGAGCGGGGAGGGGGATACGCAGTATTTT.

The chain couples TRBV7-9 to TRBJ2-7; maybe TRBD2 (5 bases). In germline, CDR1 is SEHNR, CDR2 FQNEAQ (reference sequence). This CDR3 has 16 residues. V was clipped by 4 bases and J by 7 bases, with 23 bases between them. The CDR3 reads CASSSDSARPTREQYF. CDR3 coding DNA: TGTGCCAGCAGCTCGGACTCAGCCCGCCCTACGAGGGAGCAGTACTTC.

The table lists this clonotype with a count of one. The chain joins TRBV11-1 to TRBJ1-1; D is perhaps TRBD1 (5 bases). The CDR3 spans 14 residues. Germline V gene data show CDR1 as SGHAT and CDR2 as FQDESV (reference sequence). The V end lost 6 bases, the J end lost 8 bases, and 19 bases lay between the germline ends. The CDR3 here is CASRPSGKQLEAFF. CDR3 DNA sequence: TGTGCCAGCAGGCCATCAGGGAAACAATTAGAAGCTTTCTTT.

Ten or more counts support this clonotype. At one end, the junction sequence differs from germline, possibly due to a read error. This chain links TRBV7-7 with TRBJ2-3; possibly TRBD2 for D (5 bases). The CDR3 contains 14 residues. The germline gives CDR1 SSHAT, CDR2 FNYEAQ (reference sequence). CDR3 in amino acids: CASSATSWGDTQYF. CDR3 sequence (DNA): TGTGCTAGCAGCGCAACTAGTTGGGGAGATACGCAGTATTTT.

This clonotype was observed many times. The V gene is TRBV7-2, the J gene TRBJ2-5, with TRBD1 matching over 9 bases. Germline V gene lookup returns CDR1 SGHTA and CDR2 FQGNSA. CDR3 length equals 14 residues. The trim removed 5 bases at V and 5 bases at J, leaving 6 bases unmatched. CDR3 residues: CASSANRGQETQYF. The DNA of the CDR3 is TGTGCCAGCAGCGCAAACAGGGGGCAGGAGACCCAGTACTTC.

In this sample, this clonotype turned up a few times. The chain combines TRBV27 with TRBJ2-7; D may be TRBD2 (6 bases). Germline V gene data show CDR1 as MNHEY and CDR2 as SMNVEV (reference sequence). The CDR3 loop spans 15 amino acids. With 6 bases removed from V and 0 bases from J, the gap between germline ends came to 15 bases. CDR3 sequence: CASSLTHGSSYEQYF. The CDR3 region has the DNA TGTGCCAGCAGCCTAACTCACGGGAGCTCCTACGAGCAGTACTTC.

The sample holds many counts of this clonotype. The J gene is TRBJ2-3, the V gene TRBV5-1, with 10 bases identical to TRBD1. Germline lookup yields CDR1 SGHRS and CDR2 YFSETQ. J gave up 4 bases and V 7 bases, and 3 bases lay outside the gene matches. CDR3 length equals 13 residues. The CDR3 protein is CASGGQGSDTQYF. The CDR3 coding sequence is TGCGCCAGCGGGGGACAGGGGTCAGATACGCAGTATTTT.

The sample holds a few counts of this clonotype. The genes are TRBV25-1 and TRBJ1-1; possibly TRBD1 for D (5 bases). V lost 5 bases, J lost 4 bases, and 14 bases lay in between. The germline V gene has CDR1 MGHDK and CDR2 SYGVNS. The CDR3 contains 14 residues. The CDR3 here is CASSPGGGSTEAFF. The CDR3 DNA follows: TGTGCCAGCAGTCCCGGCGGGGGATCCACTGAAGCTTTCTTT.

This chain links TRBV7-2 with TRBJ2-2; TRBD1 matches 8 bases. The germline CDR1 and CDR2 sequences are SGHTA and FQGNSA. The CDR3 runs to 15 residues. The junction had 8 bases not matched to a gene; V was cut back by 6 bases and J by 5 bases. CDR3 nucleotide sequence: TGTGCCAGCAGACCCGGACAGGGTGGGACCGGGGAGCTGTTTTTT. Translating it yields CASRPGQGGTGELFF. Supplemented by reference TRBV7-2 and TRBJ2-2, the full variable domain reads GAGVSQSPSNKVTEKGKDVELRCDPISGHTALYWYRQSLGQGLEFLIYFQGNSAPDKSGLPSDRFSAERTGGSVSTLTIQRTQQEDSAVYLCASRPGQGGTGELFFGEGSRLTVL.

The chain recombines TRBV4-1 with TRBJ2-3, with TRBD2 matching 10 bases. Per the germline V gene, CDR1 is MGHRA and CDR2 is YSYEKL. The length of the CDR3 is 15 residues. After removal of 0 bases from V and 7 bases from J, the junction contained 4 bases not matched to a gene. The CDR3 is CASSQDPSGGYTQYF. The CDR3 DNA is TGCGCCAGCAGCCAAGATCCTAGCGGGGGTTATACGCAGTATTTT.

This clonotype was observed a handful of times. This chain links TRBV7-2 with TRBJ1-3; 7 nucleotides agree with TRBD1. V was clipped by 1 base and J by 3 bases; unmatched bases: 0. This CDR3 has 14 residues. CDR1 SGHTA and CDR2 FQGNSA come from the germline V gene. The CDR3 bases are TGTGCCAGCAGCTTAGACAGGGGTGGAAACACCATATATTTT. Translating it yields CASSLDRGGNTIYF.